This entry is about one T cell receptor (beta chain). The data stem from a study of long-term antiretroviral therapy in people with HIV. CDR3 length: 13 residues. From germline, CDR1 is SGDLS and CDR2 YYNGEE. Deletions cut 9 bases from V and 1 base from J, with 13 bases between. Sequencing relied on immunoSEQ assay v3.0, run at survey level. Method: immunoSEQ multiplex PCR; TCRdb's copy keeps in-frame clones and lacks some. The data show about 39,000 clones, about 90% seen once. The chain joins TRBV9 to TRBJ1-1; maybe TRBD1 (5 bases). The TCR comes from a woman between 45 and 65 years old with HIV. This sample comprised unsorted PBMCs, obtained 1.2 years after starting antiretroviral therapy. CDR3 nucleotides: TGTGCCACTAAACAGGCGACGAACACTGAAGCTTTCTTT. Translation gives CATKQATNTEAFF.